The 27 T cell receptor beta chains below all came from one sample that was sequenced in a study of human T cells and chemical hapten exposure. The time point here: patch test 3, about 24 weeks after DPC sensitization. Documented treatment: therapeutic diphenylcyclopropenone sensitization with weekly scalp DPC. TCRdb ran MiXCR on the RACE reads and lists one entry per CDR3 protein. The sample consists of about 200,000 distinct CDR3 sequences, approximately 24% of them appearing once. This material consisted of whole blood, taken in connection with sensitization to the hapten diphenylcyclopropenone (DPC). These receptors were obtained from a middle-aged woman with alopecia areata. Some clones in this sample may be carry-over from other donors' samples.

The rearrangement links TRBV27 to TRBJ2-7; possibly TRBD1 or TRBD2 for D (6 bases each). The germline CDR1 and CDR2 sequences are MNHEY and SMNVEV (reference sequence). This CDR3 contains 14 residues. Between the trimmed V and J ends, which lost 8 bases and 2 bases, there was a span of 16 bases. CDR3 bases: TGTGCCAGCCCTGGGGGGCCCGGTCCCTACGAGCAGTACTTC. It yields the protein CASPGGPGPYEQYF.

This clonotype was counted at least ten times. This chain links TRBV2 with TRBJ1-5, with 7 bases aligning to TRBD1. V lost 7 bases, J lost 9 bases, and 9 bases stayed unmatched. The CDR3 runs to 13 residues. Germline values: CDR1 SNHLY, CDR2 FYNNEI. This CDR3 reads CASNYRGPGPQHF. The CDR3 bases are TGTGCCAGCAACTACAGGGGCCCGGGGCCCCAGCATTTT.

The J gene is TRBJ2-7, the V gene TRBV7-6; 11 bases match TRBD2. This CDR3 has 15 amino acids. Trimming removed 6 bases from V and 3 bases from J; junction bases left unmatched: 7. Germline lookup yields CDR1 SGHVS and CDR2 FNYEAQ. The CDR3 region is CASSHSGRGIYEQYF. In DNA, the CDR3 is TGTGCCAGCAGTCATAGCGGGAGGGGGATCTACGAGCAGTACTTC.

The sample holds a few counts of this clonotype. This chain joins TRBV11-2 and TRBJ2-5, with D possibly TRBD2 on 5 matching bases. CDR3 size: 13 residues. The V end lost 5 bases, the J end lost 2 bases, and 9 bases lay between the germline ends. In germline, CDR1 is SGHAT, CDR2 FQNNGV. The CDR3 loop reads CASSAGLQETQYF. The CDR3 DNA sequence: TGTGCCAGCAGCGCCGGACTGCAAGAGACCCAGTACTTC. Full variable domain (missing parts from reference TRBV11-2 and TRBJ2-5): EAGVAQSPRYKIIEKRQSVAFWCNPISGHATLYWYQQILGQGPKLLIQFQNNGVVDDSQLPKDRFSAERLKGVDSTLKIQPAKLEDSAVYLCASSAGLQETQYFGPGTRLLVL.

This clonotype has a single count. V and J are TRBV4-1 and TRBJ1-5; tentative D call: TRBD1 (5 bases). The V and J ends lost 2 bases and 4 bases respectively, with 12 bases between them. The CDR3 loop spans 15 amino acids. Germline V gene data show CDR1 as MGHRA and CDR2 as YSYEKL. CDR3 sequence (DNA): TGCGCCAGCAGCCAACCAGGGTATTGGAATCAGCCCCAGCATTTT. Translated, it gives CASSQPGYWNQPQHF.

The rearrangement joins TRBV28 to TRBJ1-1; perhaps TRBD1 as D (6 bases). The CDR3 consists of 14 residues. Germline CDR1 and CDR2: MDHEN and SYDVKM. The V gene lost 4 bases and the J gene lost 6 bases, with 15 bases spanning the gap. The CDR3 DNA sequence: TGTGCCAGCAGTTCGGGGGGCGCGACGGCTGAAGCTTTCTTT. It yields the protein CASSSGGATAEAFF.

This clonotype was counted between two and nine times. The genes are TRBV29-1 and TRBJ2-3; tentatively, D is TRBD2 (6 bases). This CDR3 spans 14 amino acids. CDR1 is SQVTM and CDR2 is ANQGSEA in the germline V gene. V was shortened by 4 bases and J by 1 base, with 12 bases between the two germline ends. The CDR3 DNA is TGCAGCGTTGTCGGGGGTTCGGGCACAGATACGCAGTATTTT. Translation: CSVVGGSGTDTQYF.

This clonotype was counted many times. The chain carries TRBV4-1 and TRBJ2-7; D not resolved. V was pared by 4 bases and J by 2 bases, with 9 bases between. Germline CDR1 reads MGHRA; CDR2 reads YSYEKL. This CDR3 has 13 amino acids. CDR3 DNA sequence: TGCGCCAGCAGCCTAAGACTGACCTACGAGCAGTACTTC. Protein product: CASSLRLTYEQYF.

This clonotype was seen more than once but under ten times. V usage is TRBV29-1 and J usage is TRBJ2-3; D could derive from TRBD1 or TRBD2 (5 bases each). Germline lookup yields CDR1 SQVTM and CDR2 ANQGSEA. V lost 0 bases, J lost 4 bases, and 14 bases lay in between. The CDR3 is 15 residues long. CDR3 DNA sequence: TGCAGCGTTGAAGACGGGGCAGGGCGGGCAGATACGCAGTATTTT. Protein sequence: CSVEDGAGRADTQYF.

The J gene is TRBJ1-1, the V gene TRBV14; D gene uncertain. The CDR3 length is 17 residues. V was clipped by 1 base and J by 0 bases, with 15 bases between them. Germline V gene data show CDR1 as SGHDN and CDR2 as FVKESK. The chain's CDR3 is CASSQGRFRSMNTEAFF. The CDR3 DNA sequence: TGTGCCAGCAGCCAAGGTCGTTTTCGGTCTATGAACACTGAAGCTTTCTTT.

The rearrangement uses TRBV29-1 and TRBJ1-5; D remains unclear. In germline, CDR1 is SQVTM, CDR2 ANQGSEA. V was trimmed by 4 bases and J by 1 base, leaving 8 bases between them. The CDR3 loop spans 13 amino acids. In DNA form, the CDR3 reads TGCAGCGTTGGGAAAGGAAGCAATCAGCCCCAGCATTTT. Protein: CSVGKGSNQPQHF.

This clonotype was picked up a small number of times. The rearrangement links TRBV10-3 to TRBJ2-7; 11 nucleotides line up with TRBD2. Trimming cost V 0 bases and J 5 bases; bases outside gene matches: 6. The CDR3 is 16 amino acids. Per germline, CDR1 ENHRY and CDR2 SYGVKD. CDR3 sequence: CAISESLAGGSHEQYF. CDR3 in DNA: TGTGCCATCAGTGAGTCTCTAGCGGGAGGTAGCCACGAGCAGTACTTC.

This clonotype was counted between two and nine times. This chain uses TRBV28 with TRBJ2-7, with TRBD2 matching over 14 bases. Losses at the gene ends were 1 base for V and 1 base for J; bases not matched to a gene: 9. CDR3 length equals 19 residues. Germline CDR1 MDHEN, CDR2 SYDVKM. In DNA, the CDR3 is TGTGCCAGCAGTTTATTCGCTGTAGGGACTAGCGGGAGATCCTACGAGCAGTACTTC. As protein: CASSLFAVGTSGRSYEQYF. Filled out from reference TRBV28 and TRBJ2-7, the complete variable domain reads DVKVTQSSRYLVKRTGEKVFLECVQDMDHENMFWYRQDPGLGLRLIYFSYDVKMKEKGDIPEGYSVSREKKERFSLILESASTNQTSMYLCASSLFAVGTSGRSYEQYFGPGTRLTVT.

This clonotype has a count of ten or more. The rearrangement links TRBV7-2 to TRBJ2-7, with TRBD1 identical over 8 bases. The ends lost 5 bases at V and 8 bases at J; junction bases unmatched: 11. The length of the CDR3 is 14 residues. Germline V gene lookup returns CDR1 SGHTA and CDR2 FQGNSA. The CDR3 DNA reads as TGTGCCAGCAGCACGGACAGGGCTGTGATAAAGCAGTACTTC. This translates into CASSTDRAVIKQYF.

The chain has TRBV10-3 and TRBJ1-1; 7 nucleotides match TRBD1. The CDR3 contains 16 residues. Trimming at V came to 4 bases and at J to 0 bases, leaving 8 bases not matched to a gene. The germline gives CDR1 ENHRY, CDR2 SYGVKD. The CDR3 loop reads CAISGTQGRLNTEAFF. The CDR3 DNA reads TGTGCCATCAGTGGGACACAGGGGAGATTGAACACTGAAGCTTTCTTT.

This clonotype has a single count. The chain's CDR3 is CAITRDPNQPQHF. CDR3 nucleotide sequence: TGTGCCATCACGAGGGATCCCAATCAGCCCCAGCATTTT. This chain connects TRBV10-3 to TRBJ1-5; D is unresolved. Trimming left V 7 bases short and J 3 bases short, with 10 bases between. In germline, CDR1 is ENHRY, CDR2 SYGVKD. The CDR3 is made up of 13 amino acids.

This clonotype was found a few times. This chain uses TRBV6-2 or TRBV6-3 with TRBJ2-1; weak D call: TRBD1 (5 bases). This CDR3 has 13 amino acids. Germline loops: CDR1 MNHEY, CDR2 SVGEGT. V lost 6 bases and J 8 bases, leaving 14 bases between the germline ends. This chain's CDR3 is CASRSLGVDEQFF. The CDR3 DNA is TGTGCCAGCAGATCATTAGGGGTCGATGAGCAGTTCTTC.

This rearrangement joins TRBV7-9 to TRBJ2-1, with D perhaps TRBD2 (5 bases). Deletions cut 0 bases from V and 7 bases from J, with 13 bases between. CDR1 and CDR2 (germline): SEHNR, FQNEAQ (reference sequence). This CDR3 has 15 amino acids. The CDR3 loop reads CASSLARGGSNEQFF. CDR3 nucleotide sequence: TGTGCCAGCAGCTTAGCGAGAGGCGGGTCTAATGAGCAGTTCTTC. Based on the CDR3 plus reference TRBV7-9 and TRBJ2-1, the full variable domain is DTGVSQNPRHKITKRGQNVTFRCDPISEHNRLYWYRQTLGQGPEFLTYFQNEAQLEKSRLLSDRFSAERPKGSFSTLEIQRTEQGDSAMYLCASSLARGGSNEQFFGPGTRLTVL.

The chain links TRBV29-1 to TRBJ2-4, with a possible D match to TRBD1 (6 bases). The CDR3 sequence is 12 residues long. Trimming pared 4 bases from V and 12 bases from J, leaving 16 bases between. Germline assignment: CDR1 SQVTM and CDR2 ANQGSEA. The CDR3, as DNA: TGCAGCGTTGGGGCGGACAGCAGGGCTCAGTACTTC. Translation gives CSVGADSRAQYF.

This clonotype appeared a few times. The chain combines TRBV5-5 with TRBJ1-2; a weak D match, TRBD1 (5 bases). The ends were cut back, 5 bases at V and 4 bases at J, with 18 bases in the middle. This CDR3 has 15 residues. Per the germline V gene, CDR1 is SGHKS and CDR2 is YYEKEE (reference sequence). CDR3 loop: CASSPYQGVSYGYTF. The CDR3, as DNA: TGTGCCAGCAGTCCTTACCAAGGGGTTAGCTATGGCTACACCTTC.

This clonotype was detected a few times. The V and J genes are TRBV29-1 and TRBJ2-5; 9 bases match TRBD2. CDR3 length equals 15 residues. Trimming took 3 bases from V and 4 from J; bases not matched to a gene: 9. Germline CDR1 is SQVTM and CDR2 is ANQGSEA. In DNA, the CDR3 is TGCAGCGTTGAGAGTCCAGCGGGAGGACGAGAGACCCAGTACTTC. It specifies CSVESPAGGRETQYF.

The rearrangement uses TRBV7-2 and TRBJ2-1; D is unclear. CDR1 SGHTA and CDR2 FQGNSA come from the germline V gene. The CDR3 runs 13 residues. With 1 base removed from V and 9 bases from J, the gap between germline ends came to 10 bases. The CDR3 here is CASSLVPLPEQFF. CDR3 bases: TGTGCCAGCAGCTTAGTGCCGCTCCCTGAGCAGTTCTTC.

This clonotype was detected a few times. This chain links TRBV4-3 with TRBJ1-2; D call uncertain. The germline V gene encodes CDR1 LGHNA and CDR2 YSLEER. This CDR3 has 14 amino acids. V was trimmed by 0 bases and J by 4 bases, leaving 9 bases between them. The CDR3 sequence is CASSQDLGGYGYTF. In DNA, the CDR3 is TGCGCCAGCAGCCAAGATTTGGGCGGCTATGGCTACACCTTC.

This rearrangement joins TRBV5-1 to TRBJ2-7, with D perhaps being TRBD1 or TRBD2 (5 bases each). The V and J ends lost 4 bases and 0 bases respectively, with 17 bases between them. The CDR3 sequence is 16 residues long. Looked up from germline, CDR1 is SGHRS and CDR2 is YFSETQ. CDR3 protein: CASSPRGEGLSYEQYF. In DNA form, the CDR3 reads TGCGCCAGCAGCCCCCGGGGCGAGGGCCTCTCCTACGAGCAGTACTTC.

This clonotype was recorded a few times. The chain is built from TRBV6-5 and TRBJ1-5, with D unclear. The CDR3 has 13 residues. Trimming shortened V by 8 bases and J by 0 bases, and 8 bases separated the two germline ends. Germline values: CDR1 MNHEY, CDR2 SVGAGI. CDR3 bases: TGTGCCAGCGCCTACAATAGCAATCAGCCCCAGCATTTT. This gives the protein CASAYNSNQPQHF.

The chain has TRBV6-6 and TRBJ2-7; a weak D match, TRBD2 (6 bases). CDR1 and CDR2 (germline): MNHNY, SVGAGI (reference sequence). The CDR3 is 14 residues long. V lost 2 bases and J 3 bases, leaving 11 bases between the germline ends. Here the CDR3 reads CASSYRDSFYEQYF. The CDR3 DNA is TGTGCCAGCAGTTACCGGGACTCCTTCTACGAGCAGTACTTC.

This clonotype was observed a few times. The chain combines TRBV7-9 with TRBJ2-3, with D possibly matching TRBD1 (6 bases). Trimming stripped 7 bases from V and 0 bases from J, with 14 bases between. Looked up from germline, CDR1 is SEHNR and CDR2 is FQNEAQ (reference sequence). The CDR3 is 15 amino acids. CDR3 coding DNA: TGTGCCAGCAATTTGGGGGCCTCTAGCACAGATACGCAGTATTTT. Translated: CASNLGASSTDTQYF.